A single sample gave rise to the 14 T cell receptor beta chains below, sequenced in a study of cytomegalovirus exposure and HLA in healthy donors. A multiplex PCR was run with 60 Vbeta primers and 13 Jbeta primers. Sequencing was performed with immunoSEQ multiplex PCR; in TCRdb, only in-frame clones are kept and a portion is missing. The repertoire holds 100,000 to 150,000 clones, with approximately 78% as singletons. The material sequenced was PBMCs. Receptors were obtained from a middle-aged woman in good health and CMV-seropositive.

This sequence joins TRBV19 and TRBJ1-1; 8 nucleotides match TRBD1. The CDR3 spans 14 residues. The V gene end was trimmed by 5 bases and the J gene end by 3 bases; junction bases not matched to a gene: 5. The germline CDR1 and CDR2 sequences are LNHDA and SQIVND (reference sequence). The CDR3: CASSVYRGDTEAFF. CDR3 coding DNA: TGTGCCAGTAGTGTTTACAGGGGGGACACTGAAGCTTTCTTT. Full variable domain (remainder filled in from reference TRBV19 and TRBJ1-1): DGGITQSPKYLFRKEGQNVTLSCEQNLNHDAMYWYRQDPGQGLRLIYYSQIVNDFQKGDIAEGYSVSREKKESFPLTVTSAQKNPTAFYLCASSVYRGDTEAFFGQGTRLTVV.

The genes are TRBV6-1 and TRBJ2-7; a possible D gene is TRBD1 (6 bases). In germline, CDR1 is MNHNS, CDR2 SASEGT. The CDR3 has 17 residues. Trimming shortened V by 0 bases and J by 6 bases, and 21 bases separated the two germline ends. The CDR3 protein is CASSEAPVGGIGLEQYF. Written as DNA, the CDR3 is TGTGCCAGCAGTGAAGCCCCCGTAGGGGGAATAGGACTCGAGCAGTACTTC.

In its sample, this clone was seen once. The V and J genes are TRBV6-5 and TRBJ1-5, with 8 bases identical to TRBD1. V shed 7 bases and J 1 base; nucleotides not matched to a gene: 6. Per the germline V gene, CDR1 is MNHEY and CDR2 is SVGAGI. The CDR3 runs 15 residues. For the CDR3, the DNA is TGTGCCAGCAACCCCACAGGGGGAAGCAATCAGCCCCAGCATTTT. Translating it yields CASNPTGGSNQPQHF.

CDR3 loop: CASSWGPGTGVDGYTF. The CDR3 DNA sequence: TGCGCCAGCAGCTGGGGGCCCGGGACAGGGGTCGATGGCTACACCTTC. The gene calls are TRBV5-1 and TRBJ1-2, with TRBD1 matching over 10 bases. Unmatched junction bases numbered 11, after V lost 3 bases and J lost 6 bases. The germline V gene has CDR1 SGHRS and CDR2 YFSETQ. This CDR3 region has 16 residues.

The rearrangement uses TRBV10-3 and TRBJ2-6, with a tentative D call TRBD1 (5 bases). Trimming left V 7 bases short and J 0 bases short, with 7 bases between. The CDR3 spans 14 residues. Germline V gene sequence: CDR1 ENHRY, CDR2 SYGVKD. This CDR3 reads CAINTGSGANVLTF. The CDR3 bases are TGTGCCATCAATACAGGCTCTGGGGCCAACGTCCTGACTTTC.

This chain links TRBV7-2 with TRBJ2-7, with D possibly being TRBD2 (5 bases). Germline V gives CDR1 SGHTA, CDR2 FQGNSA. The CDR3 covers 14 residues. Trimming left V 4 bases short and J 0 bases short, with 10 bases between. The CDR3 is CASSSSGFSYEQYF. CDR3 in DNA: TGTGCCAGCAGCTCAAGCGGATTCTCCTACGAGCAGTACTTC.

The V and J genes are TRBV28 and TRBJ2-1, with TRBD1 matching 11 bases. Germline CDR1 and CDR2: MDHEN and SYDVKM. This CDR3 spans 15 amino acids. Losses at the gene ends were 7 bases for V and 2 bases for J; bases not matched to a gene: 4. The CDR3 DNA follows: TGTGCCAGCACCCCGGGACAGGGGGCCTACAATGAGCAGTTCTTC. It specifies CASTPGQGAYNEQFF.

V is TRBV27 and J is TRBJ1-1; D is perhaps TRBD1 (6 bases). Between the trimmed V and J ends, which lost 6 bases and 1 base, there was a span of 9 bases. CDR1 and CDR2 (germline): MNHEY, SMNVEV (reference sequence). The length of the CDR3 is 13 residues. The CDR3 loop reads CASRNRENTEAFF. CDR3 in DNA: TGTGCCAGCAGGAACAGGGAGAACACTGAAGCTTTCTTT.

The chain employs TRBV5-1 and TRBJ2-5; TRBD2 might be the D (5 bases). Germline V gene data show CDR1 as SGHRS and CDR2 as YFSETQ. The CDR3 sequence is 14 residues long. V lost 4 bases and J lost 4, with 14 bases in between. The CDR3 DNA reads TGCGCCAGCAGCGTGAACCCCGGAGGAGAGACCCAGTACTTC. Protein: CASSVNPGGETQYF.

The count of this clone is one. The V gene is TRBV27, the J gene TRBJ2-1; 10 bases align to TRBD1. In germline, CDR1 is MNHEY, CDR2 SMNVEV (reference sequence). CDR3 length: 15 amino acids. Losses at the gene ends were 3 bases for V and 8 bases for J; bases not matched to a gene: 7. CDR3 in DNA: TGTGCCAGCAGTTTCACGAGGGACAGGGGCGATGAGCAGTTCTTC. This translates into CASSFTRDRGDEQFF.

The gene calls are TRBV5-1 and TRBJ2-3; D is ambiguous. The CDR3 sequence is 15 residues long. Germline V lookup: CDR1 SGHRS, CDR2 YFSETQ. The V end was cut by 0 bases, the J end by 2 bases, with 10 bases between. This chain's CDR3 is CASSLGAASTDTQYF. CDR3 nucleotide sequence: TGCGCCAGCAGCTTGGGGGCAGCTTCCACAGATACGCAGTATTTT. Complete variable domain (other parts from reference TRBV5-1 and TRBJ2-3): KAGVTQTPRYLIKTRGQQVTLSCSPISGHRSVSWYQQTPGQGLQFLFEYFSETQRNKGNFPGRFSGRQFSNSRSEMNVSTLELGDSALYLCASSLGAASTDTQYFGPGTRLTVL.

The chain links TRBV7-3 to TRBJ2-1; 7 nucleotides agree with TRBD2. Trimming at V came to 4 bases and at J to 8 bases, leaving 8 bases not matched to a gene. The CDR3 runs to 14 residues. CDR1 is SGHTA and CDR2 is FQGTGA in the germline V gene. Here the CDR3 reads CASSYLGGSYEQFF. CDR3 sequence (DNA): TGTGCCAGCAGCTACTTGGGCGGGAGCTATGAGCAGTTCTTC.

In its sample, this clone was seen a few times. This rearrangement joins TRBV15 to TRBJ1-6; D remains unclear. From germline, CDR1 is LNHNV and CDR2 YYDKDF (reference sequence). CDR3 size: 14 residues. V was shortened by 4 bases and J by 3 bases, with 7 bases between the two germline ends. DNA for the CDR3: TGTGCCACCAGCATCGACATCTATAATTCACCCCTCCACTTT. This translates into CATSIDIYNSPLHF.

This clone showed up just a few times. The chain has TRBV7-5 and TRBJ1-5. TRBV7-5 is assigned pseudogene status. The CDR3 is made up of 13 amino acids. This CDR3 is CARSPHGYRPQHF. In nucleotides, the CDR3 is TGTGCCCGTTCTCCACACGGGTATAGACCCCAGCATTTT.